The 9 T cell receptor beta chains presented below share a single source sample, sequenced in a study of T-cell memory formation after mild COVID-19. TCRdb re-analysed the 5' RACE reads in MiXCR, keeping a single row per CDR3 protein. In the table there are some 130,000 distinct CDR3 sequences, approximately 15% of which are singletons. The sequenced sample consisted of PBMCs or a T cell subset sorted from them (not recorded which). The receptor set was obtained from an adult woman who had mild COVID-19 (a few samples of this study predate the infection). Cell type and time point are not known.

This sequence joins TRBV5-1 and TRBJ2-2; D tentatively reads TRBD1 or TRBD2 (5 bases each). CDR1 is SGHRS and CDR2 is YFSETQ in the germline V gene. Trimming cost V 7 bases and J 1 base, with 8 bases left between them. This CDR3 has 13 residues. For the CDR3, the DNA is TGCGCCAGCCGGGGCGGGAACACCGGGGAGCTGTTTTTT. This gives the protein CASRGGNTGELFF.

In its sample, this clonotype was seen a few times. V is TRBV4-2 and J is TRBJ1-1, with a possible D match to TRBD1 (6 bases). The CDR3 consists of 14 residues. The germline gives CDR1 LGHNA, CDR2 YNFKEQ. The V and J ends lost 3 bases and 1 base respectively, with 9 bases between them. CDR3 in DNA: TGTGCCAGCAGCCACCCGACAGGGAACACTGAAGCTTTCTTT. As protein: CASSHPTGNTEAFF.

In its sample, this clonotype was seen many times. The V and J genes are TRBV7-3 and TRBJ2-2, with D unresolved. CDR1 and CDR2 from the germline V gene are SGHTA and FQGTGA. The CDR3 spans 12 residues. V lost 5 bases and J lost 6, with 7 bases in between. The chain's CDR3 is CASSKVPGELFF. In DNA form, the CDR3 reads TGTGCCAGCAGCAAGGTCCCCGGGGAGCTGTTTTTT.

The gene calls are TRBV5-1 and TRBJ2-3; 9 bases agree with TRBD1. This CDR3 has 15 amino acids. Germline V CDR1 and CDR2: SGHRS, YFSETQ. Germline trimming cut 0 bases from V and 4 bases from J; bases unmatched to any gene: 3. The CDR3 coding sequence is TGCGCCAGCAGCTTGGATGGGACAGGGTCAGATACGCAGTATTTT. It yields the protein CASSLDGTGSDTQYF.

This clonotype appeared a few times. This chain's CDR3 is CASSRGRLGSEQFF. Written as DNA, the CDR3 is TGTGCCAGCAGCCGGGGCAGACTAGGATCTGAGCAGTTCTTC. The rearrangement uses TRBV11-2 and TRBJ2-1, with D perhaps matching TRBD2 (6 bases). The germline V gene has CDR1 SGHAT and CDR2 FQNNGV. The CDR3 covers 14 residues. V was cut by 5 bases and J by 9 bases, with 17 bases left in between.

This chain connects TRBV12-3 or TRBV12-4 to TRBJ1-6; D not certain. This CDR3 is built from 15 residues. V was trimmed by 1 base and J by 2 bases, leaving 6 bases between them. CDR3 nucleotides: TGTGCCAGCAGTTTAGGTCAGGCCTATAATTCACCCCTCCACTTT. It translates to CASSLGQAYNSPLHF.

This clonotype has just a few counts. In DNA form, the CDR3 reads TGTGCCAGCAGCGTAGAACTAGCCACCGGGGAGCTGTTTTTT. It yields the protein CASSVELATGELFF. The rearrangement joins TRBV9 to TRBJ2-2; TRBD2 is a possible D gene (6 bases). Germline CDR1 SGDLS, CDR2 YYNGEE. V was shortened by 0 bases and J by 4 bases, with 7 bases between the two germline ends. The CDR3 is 14 residues long.

A few counts support this clonotype. V is TRBV6-2 or TRBV6-3 and J is TRBJ2-7; 10 positions agree with TRBD2. This CDR3 region has 14 residues. The V and J ends lost 6 bases and 6 bases, in that order; junction bases with no gene match: 8. From germline, CDR1 is MNHEY and CDR2 SVGEGT. The CDR3 sequence is CASRRSGRASEQYF. The CDR3 DNA is TGTGCCAGCAGACGGAGCGGGAGGGCCAGCGAGCAGTACTTC.

The gene calls are TRBV10-3 and TRBJ2-1; 7 bases are a match to TRBD1. CDR1 is ENHRY, CDR2 SYGVKD, per germline. This CDR3 region has 16 residues. J was trimmed by 3 bases and V by 6 bases; bases with no gene match: 11. As DNA, the CDR3 is TGTGCCATCAGCGAGACAGGGCAAACCCTCTACAATGAGCAGTTCTTC. This encodes CAISETGQTLYNEQFF.